The 30 T cell receptor beta chains below were found in one sample sequenced in a study of PD-1 blockade in classical Hodgkin lymphoma. Time point in this sample: newly diagnosed, previously untreated cHL patient sample. By magnetic negative selection, CD4+ T cells were purified from thawed PBMCs. TCRdb's table, derived via immunoSEQ multiplex PCR, lists solely in-frame clones and lacks some. Of approximately 21,000 clones listed, 85% to 95% are singletons. Sequenced: CD4+ T cells from blood. These receptors came from a human donor with classical Hodgkin lymphoma.

V is TRBV4-3 and J is TRBJ2-1; TRBD2 matches 16 bases. The germline gives CDR1 LGHNA, CDR2 YSLEER. V gave up 4 bases and J gave up 7 bases; unmatched junction bases: 13. This CDR3 has 19 residues. The CDR3 reads CASSPLGLAGGPARNEQFF. CDR3 nucleotides: TGCGCCAGCAGCCCCTTGGGACTAGCGGGGGGGCCGGCGAGGAATGAGCAGTTCTTC.

V and J are TRBV29-1 and TRBJ2-1, with 10 bases aligning to TRBD2. Germline CDR1 reads SQVTM; CDR2 reads ANQGSEA. This CDR3 has 12 amino acids. Trimming at V came to 5 bases and at J to 5 bases, leaving 0 bases not matched to a gene. The CDR3 bases are TGCAGCGTTAGCGGGAGGGACAATGAGCAGTTCTTC. Its translation is CSVSGRDNEQFF.

This clone was observed a single time. The gene calls are TRBV13 and TRBJ1-1; a possible D gene is TRBD1 (5 bases). V lost 1 base and J 6 bases, leaving 9 bases between the germline ends. This CDR3 is 13 amino acids long. Per the germline V gene, CDR1 is PRHDT and CDR2 is FYEKMQ (reference sequence). As DNA, the CDR3 is TGTGCCAGCAGCTTAGTGGGGGTATCTGAAGCTTTCTTT. This translates into CASSLVGVSEAFF.

This chain joins TRBV7-2 and TRBJ2-3; D not certain. This CDR3 is 17 amino acids long. V was shortened by 4 bases and J by 4 bases, with 21 bases between the two germline ends. Germline CDR1 and CDR2: SGHTA and FQGNSA. The chain's CDR3 is CASSSRSWPQISDTQYF. Written as DNA, the CDR3 is TGTGCCAGCAGCTCACGGTCCTGGCCCCAAATCTCAGATACGCAGTATTTT.

The chain has TRBV19 and TRBJ2-7, with 8 bases that match TRBD2. The CDR3 spans 12 residues. CDR1 and CDR2 from the germline V gene are LNHDA and SQIVND (reference sequence). The V gene end was trimmed by 3 bases and the J gene end by 6 bases; junction bases not matched to a gene: 1. CDR3 sequence: CASSIRGGEQYF. The DNA of the CDR3 is TGTGCCAGTAGTATCCGGGGGGGCGAGCAGTACTTC.

This clone was counted between two and nine times. The rearrangement uses TRBV6-1 and TRBJ1-2, with TRBD1 matching over 9 bases. Per the germline V gene, CDR1 is MNHNS and CDR2 is SASEGT. V was clipped by 6 bases and J by 5 bases; unmatched bases: 16. This CDR3 is 17 amino acids long. CDR3 region: CASSELLRDRVRYGYTF. Here the CDR3 DNA reads TGTGCCAGCAGCGAACTCCTCCGGGACAGGGTGCGGTATGGCTACACCTTC.

J is TRBJ1-5 and V is TRBV27; D is perhaps TRBD1 (6 bases). The CDR3 has 16 residues. V was pared by 2 bases and J by 5 bases, with 16 bases between. Germline V CDR1 and CDR2: MNHEY, SMNVEV (reference sequence). The CDR3 loop is CASSLIGGLLHQPQHF. CDR3 DNA: TGTGCCAGCAGTTTAATCGGGGGGCTCCTCCATCAGCCCCAGCATTTT.

The chain recombines TRBV19 with TRBJ1-1; D not resolved. This CDR3 is 14 amino acids long. V lost 5 bases and J 3 bases, leaving 13 bases between the germline ends. Germline loops: CDR1 LNHDA, CDR2 SQIVND (reference sequence). CDR3 DNA: TGTGCCAGTAGTTCTCTGCCGGGGTACACTGAAGCTTTCTTT. Its translation is CASSSLPGYTEAFF.

The rearrangement links TRBV12-5 to TRBJ1-1, with D unclear. This CDR3 is built from 12 residues. Trimming cost V 6 bases and J 1 base, with 6 bases left between them. Germline-derived CDR1 and CDR2 are LGHNT and FRNRAP. CDR3 protein: CASGFANTEAFF. The CDR3 bases are TGTGCTAGTGGGTTCGCGAACACTGAAGCTTTCTTT.

The chain combines TRBV5-4 with TRBJ2-3; 9 nucleotides align to TRBD2. Losses at the gene ends were 5 bases for V and 4 bases for J; bases not matched to a gene: 17. CDR3 length equals 18 residues. Germline CDR1 SGHNT, CDR2 YYREEE (reference sequence). DNA for the CDR3: TGTGCCAGCAGTCGCGGGACTAGCCAAAGTCCTAAGGCAGATACGCAGTATTTT. Protein: CASSRGTSQSPKADTQYF.

The gene calls are TRBV5-6 and TRBJ2-1, with no clear D. V was pared by 0 bases and J by 3 bases, with 7 bases between. The CDR3 extends over 14 amino acids. The germline gives CDR1 SGHDT, CDR2 YYEEEE. Written as DNA, the CDR3 is TGTGCCAGCAGCTTGGTACATTTCTACAATGAGCAGTTCTTC. Translating it yields CASSLVHFYNEQFF. Supplemented by reference TRBV5-6 and TRBJ2-1, the full variable domain reads DAGVTQSPTHLIKTRGQQVTLRCSPKSGHDTVSWYQQALGQGPQFIFQYYEEEERQRGNFPDRFSGHQFPNYSSELNVNALLLGDSALYLCASSLVHFYNEQFFGPGTRLTVL.

The chain uses TRBV4-1 and TRBJ1-5, with 8 bases lining up with TRBD1. Germline values: CDR1 MGHRA, CDR2 YSYEKL. With V trimmed by 4 bases and J by 0 bases, 8 bases remained unmatched. This CDR3 spans 17 amino acids. CDR3 in DNA: TGCGCCAGCAGCCTCCGGTCGACAGGGGTTAGCAATCAGCCCCAGCATTTT. Its protein is CASSLRSTGVSNQPQHF.

The chain carries TRBV2 and TRBJ1-4; 10 bases agree with TRBD1. CDR3 size: 15 residues. Germline assignment: CDR1 SNHLY and CDR2 FYNNEI. The J segment lost 4 bases and the V segment lost 4 bases, leaving 3 bases of the junction unmatched. The CDR3 sequence is CASSGRDRGNEKLFF. CDR3 in DNA: TGTGCCAGCAGTGGGAGGGACAGGGGTAATGAAAAACTGTTTTTT.

V is TRBV5-1 and J is TRBJ1-2, with D hard to call. The length of the CDR3 is 15 residues. The germline gives CDR1 SGHRS, CDR2 YFSETQ. Trimming removed 0 bases from V and 5 bases from J, with 14 bases in between. The CDR3 here is CASSLDWRGLYGYTF. The DNA for the CDR3 is TGCGCCAGCAGCTTGGACTGGAGAGGACTTTATGGCTACACCTTC. The whole variable domain, filled in from reference TRBV5-1 and TRBJ1-2, reads KAGVTQTPRYLIKTRGQQVTLSCSPISGHRSVSWYQQTPGQGLQFLFEYFSETQRNKGNFPGRFSGRQFSNSRSEMNVSTLELGDSALYLCASSLDWRGLYGYTFGSGTRLTVV.

This clone was observed a single time. The CDR3 DNA is TGTGCCAGCAGTGAACTAAGCGGGGGCCCCGGGGAGCTGTTTTTT. It encodes CASSELSGGPGELFF. V gene TRBV6-1 combines with J gene TRBJ2-2; 8 nucleotides agree with TRBD2. The CDR3 runs 15 residues. Looked up from germline, CDR1 is MNHNS and CDR2 is SASEGT. V gave up 2 bases and J gave up 6 bases; unmatched junction bases: 5.

The chain employs TRBV4-3 and TRBJ2-3, with 8 positions matching TRBD2. The CDR3 totals 13 residues. Germline CDR1 LGHNA, CDR2 YSLEER. The trim removed 2 bases at V and 10 bases at J, leaving 5 bases unmatched. CDR3: CASSQYSGDAQYF. The CDR3 nucleotides are TGCGCCAGCAGCCAATATAGCGGGGATGCGCAGTATTTT.

The V call is TRBV18, the J call TRBJ1-5; D is uncertain. The germline V and J ends were trimmed by 4 bases and 6 bases, with 7 bases remaining between them. Germline values: CDR1 KGHSH, CDR2 LQKENI. The CDR3 runs to 12 residues. This chain's CDR3 is CASSLEGQPQHF. The CDR3 nucleotides are TGTGCCAGCTCACTAGAGGGTCAGCCCCAGCATTTT.

This clone was picked up one time. For the CDR3, the DNA is TGTGCCAGCAGCTACCCTTTTGGCGGTCTAAGCACAGATACGCAGTATTTT. It codes for CASSYPFGGLSTDTQYF. This chain connects TRBV7-9 to TRBJ2-3; D is unresolved. Trimming stripped 4 bases from V and 0 bases from J, with 17 bases between. The CDR3 contains 17 residues. In germline, CDR1 is SEHNR, CDR2 FQNEAQ (reference sequence).

The rearrangement links TRBV29-1 to TRBJ2-3; 7 bases map to TRBD1. CDR1 SQVTM and CDR2 ANQGSEA come from the germline V gene. The CDR3 sequence is 16 residues long. V shed 7 bases, J shed 0 bases, and the junction held 13 bases outside the gene matches. The CDR3 reads CSAMTGSLRSTDTQYF. Written as DNA, the CDR3 is TGCAGCGCCATGACAGGGAGTCTTAGGAGCACAGATACGCAGTATTTT.

The chain recombines TRBV2 with TRBJ1-5; no firm D call. The V gene lost 4 bases and the J gene lost 3 bases, with 13 bases spanning the gap. Germline V lookup: CDR1 SNHLY, CDR2 FYNNEI. The CDR3 runs 15 residues. CDR3 residues: CASSVGISPNQPQHF. The CDR3 DNA is TGTGCCAGCAGTGTGGGGATCTCCCCCAATCAGCCCCAGCATTTT.

The gene calls are TRBV6-1 and TRBJ1-4; D is possibly TRBD1 (6 bases). This CDR3 spans 14 amino acids. The ends were cut back, 3 bases at V and 5 bases at J, with 10 bases in the middle. Looked up from germline, CDR1 is MNHNS and CDR2 is SASEGT. This chain's CDR3 is CASSDEDRNEKLFF. CDR3 DNA sequence: TGTGCCAGCAGTGATGAGGACAGAAATGAAAAACTGTTTTTT.

The chain links TRBV10-2 to TRBJ1-1; 8 positions match TRBD1. With V trimmed by 3 bases and J by 5 bases, 8 bases remained unmatched. CDR3 size: 15 residues. Germline V CDR1 and CDR2: WSHSY, SAAADI. CDR3 region: CASSDPGQGETEAFF. CDR3 coding DNA: TGCGCCAGCAGTGACCCCGGACAGGGTGAAACTGAAGCTTTCTTT.

This clone is a singleton in its sample. CDR3 DNA: TGTGCCAGCAGCCAAGGTTCGGGGGAATACAATGAGCAGTTCTTC. It specifies CASSQGSGEYNEQFF. This chain links TRBV4-2 with TRBJ2-1, with TRBD2 as a possible D gene (6 bases). Trimming cost V 1 base and J 4 bases, with 11 bases left between them. The CDR3 consists of 15 residues. Germline V gene sequence: CDR1 LGHNA, CDR2 YNFKEQ.

The V call is TRBV13, the J call TRBJ2-7; 9 nucleotides align to TRBD1. V lost 5 bases, J lost 3 bases, and 5 bases stayed unmatched. The CDR3 spans 14 residues. Germline CDR1 and CDR2: PRHDT and FYEKMQ (reference sequence). The CDR3 reads CASSRGQGFYEQYF. The CDR3 DNA reads as TGTGCCAGCAGCCGGGGACAGGGATTCTACGAGCAGTACTTC.

The chain links TRBV7-5 to TRBJ2-7; the table calls TRBD1, which could not be checked here. TRBV7-5 has pseudogene status. CDR3 length equals 15 residues. In nucleotides, the CDR3 is TGTGTCAGAAGCATGGCGATATCAGGGTTTAGCGAGCAGTACTTC. This codes for CVRSMAISGFSEQYF.

CDR3 protein: CASRPGGTWNTGELFF. The CDR3, as DNA: TGTGCCAGCAGACCAGGGGGCACTTGGAACACCGGGGAGCTGTTTTTT. V and J are TRBV9 and TRBJ2-2; 8 nucleotides line up with TRBD1. The CDR3 has 16 amino acids. From germline, CDR1 is SGDLS and CDR2 YYNGEE. The J segment lost 1 base and the V segment lost 5 bases, leaving 7 bases of the junction unmatched. Full variable domain (missing parts from reference TRBV9 and TRBJ2-2): DSGVTQTPKHLITATGQRVTLRCSPRSGDLSVYWYQQSLDQGLQFLIQYYNGEERAKGNILERFSAQQFPDLHSELNLSSLELGDSALYFCASRPGGTWNTGELFFGEGSRLTVL.

The genes are TRBV18 and TRBJ1-1; 8 bases agree with TRBD1. This CDR3 is 13 amino acids long. The germline gives CDR1 KGHSH, CDR2 LQKENI. V shed 5 bases and J 11 bases; nucleotides not matched to a gene: 10. CDR3: CASSSFWGQEAFF. CDR3 nucleotide sequence: TGTGCCAGCTCATCTTTTTGGGGACAGGAGGCTTTCTTT.

The CDR3 region is CASSIDRGHTNTEAFF. Written as DNA, the CDR3 is TGTGCCAGTAGTATAGATCGGGGCCATACCAACACTGAAGCTTTCTTT. The chain combines TRBV19 with TRBJ1-1; tentative D call: TRBD1 (5 bases). V gave up 0 bases and J gave up 2 bases, with 13 bases separating them. This CDR3 comprises 16 residues. Germline V gene lookup returns CDR1 LNHDA and CDR2 SQIVND (reference sequence).

The gene calls are TRBV4-1 and TRBJ2-3; TRBD2 agrees at 7 bases. Losses at the gene ends were 2 bases for V and 5 bases for J; bases not matched to a gene: 4. The CDR3 is 14 amino acids. Germline lookup yields CDR1 MGHRA and CDR2 YSYEKL. The CDR3 bases are TGCGCCAGCAGCCAAAGTCTAGCGGTAGATACGCAGTATTTT. It specifies CASSQSLAVDTQYF.

The chain combines TRBV5-1 with TRBJ2-7; TRBD1 matches at 10 bases. The junction had 8 bases not matched to a gene; V was cut back by 4 bases and J by 4 bases. Per germline, CDR1 SGHRS and CDR2 YFSETQ. This CDR3 has 15 residues. In DNA form, the CDR3 reads TGCGCCAGCAGCCGGAACCGGGACAGGGGTTACGAGCAGTACTTC. This gives the protein CASSRNRDRGYEQYF. Using reference TRBV5-1 and TRBJ2-7 for the parts outside the CDR3, the full variable domain is KAGVTQTPRYLIKTRGQQVTLSCSPISGHRSVSWYQQTPGQGLQFLFEYFSETQRNKGNFPGRFSGRQFSNSRSEMNVSTLELGDSALYLCASSRNRDRGYEQYFGPGTRLTVT.